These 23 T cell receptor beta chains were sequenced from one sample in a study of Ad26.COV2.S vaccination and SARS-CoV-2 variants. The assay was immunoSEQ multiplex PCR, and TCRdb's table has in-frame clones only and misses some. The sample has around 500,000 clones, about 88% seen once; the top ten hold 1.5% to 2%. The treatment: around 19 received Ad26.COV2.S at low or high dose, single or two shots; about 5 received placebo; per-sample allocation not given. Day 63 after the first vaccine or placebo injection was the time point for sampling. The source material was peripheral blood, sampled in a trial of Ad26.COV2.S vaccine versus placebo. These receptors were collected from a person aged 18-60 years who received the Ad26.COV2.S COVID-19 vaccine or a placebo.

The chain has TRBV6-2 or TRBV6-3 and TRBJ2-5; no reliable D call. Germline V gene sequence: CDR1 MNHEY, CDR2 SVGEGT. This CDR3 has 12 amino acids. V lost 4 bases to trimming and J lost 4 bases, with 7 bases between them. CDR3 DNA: TGTGCCAGCAGTTTAACCAGAGAGACCCAGTACTTC. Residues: CASSLTRETQYF.

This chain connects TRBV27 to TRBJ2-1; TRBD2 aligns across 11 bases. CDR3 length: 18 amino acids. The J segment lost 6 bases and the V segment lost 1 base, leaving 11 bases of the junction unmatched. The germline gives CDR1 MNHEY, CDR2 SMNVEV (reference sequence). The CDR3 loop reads CASSLFSSGRSRGNEQFF. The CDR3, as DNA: TGTGCCAGCAGTTTATTTTCTAGCGGGAGGTCGAGGGGCAATGAGCAGTTCTTC.

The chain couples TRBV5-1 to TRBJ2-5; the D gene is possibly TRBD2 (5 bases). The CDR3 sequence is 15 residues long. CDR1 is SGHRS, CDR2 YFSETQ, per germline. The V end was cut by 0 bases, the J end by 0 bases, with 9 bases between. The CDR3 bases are TGCGCCAGCAGCTTGGCTCCGGGGTACCAAGAGACCCAGTACTTC. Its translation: CASSLAPGYQETQYF.

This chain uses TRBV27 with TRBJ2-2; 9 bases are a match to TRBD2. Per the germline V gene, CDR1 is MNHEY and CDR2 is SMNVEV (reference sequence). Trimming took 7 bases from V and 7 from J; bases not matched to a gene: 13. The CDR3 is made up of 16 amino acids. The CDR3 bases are TGTGCCAGCAACCTAATCGGGACTAGCTATCTCGGGGAGCTGTTTTTT. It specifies CASNLIGTSYLGELFF.

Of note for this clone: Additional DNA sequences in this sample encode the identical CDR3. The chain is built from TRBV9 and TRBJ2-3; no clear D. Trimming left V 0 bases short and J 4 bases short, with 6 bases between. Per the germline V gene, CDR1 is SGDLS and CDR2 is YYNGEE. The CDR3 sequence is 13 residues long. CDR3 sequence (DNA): TGTGCCAGCAGCGTAGGTCCCCCAGATACGCAGTATTTT. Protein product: CASSVGPPDTQYF.

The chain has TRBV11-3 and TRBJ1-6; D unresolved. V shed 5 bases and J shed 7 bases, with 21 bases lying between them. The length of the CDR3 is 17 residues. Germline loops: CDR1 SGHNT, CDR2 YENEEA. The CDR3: CASSLPPKTDFNSPLHF. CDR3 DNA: TGTGCCAGCAGCCTCCCGCCGAAGACGGATTTCAATTCACCCCTCCACTTT.

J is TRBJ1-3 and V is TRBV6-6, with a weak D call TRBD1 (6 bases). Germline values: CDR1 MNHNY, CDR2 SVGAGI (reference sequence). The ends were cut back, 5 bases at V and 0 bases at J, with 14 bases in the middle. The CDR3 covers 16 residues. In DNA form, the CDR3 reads TGTGCCAGCAGTCAGGCAGGGGCTACCTCTGGAAACACCATATATTTT. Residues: CASSQAGATSGNTIYF.

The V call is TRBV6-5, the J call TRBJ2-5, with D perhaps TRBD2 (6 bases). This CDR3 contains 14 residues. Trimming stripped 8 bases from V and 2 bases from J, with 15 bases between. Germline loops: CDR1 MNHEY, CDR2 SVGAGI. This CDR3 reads CASYSGRIQETQYF. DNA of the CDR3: TGTGCCAGCTACAGCGGGCGGATTCAAGAGACCCAGTACTTC.

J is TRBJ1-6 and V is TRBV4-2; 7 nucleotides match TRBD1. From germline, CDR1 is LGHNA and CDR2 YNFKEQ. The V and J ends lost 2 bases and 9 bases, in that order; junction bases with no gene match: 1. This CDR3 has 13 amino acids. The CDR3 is CASSQTGASPLHF. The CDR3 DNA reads TGTGCCAGCAGCCAAACAGGGGCTTCACCCCTCCACTTT.

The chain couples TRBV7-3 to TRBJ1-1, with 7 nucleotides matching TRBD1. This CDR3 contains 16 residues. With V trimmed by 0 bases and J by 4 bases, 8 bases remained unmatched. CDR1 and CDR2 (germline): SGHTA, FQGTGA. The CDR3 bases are TGTGCCAGCAGCTTAACCTCGGTGCAGGGGGGCACTGAAGCTTTCTTT. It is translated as CASSLTSVQGGTEAFF.

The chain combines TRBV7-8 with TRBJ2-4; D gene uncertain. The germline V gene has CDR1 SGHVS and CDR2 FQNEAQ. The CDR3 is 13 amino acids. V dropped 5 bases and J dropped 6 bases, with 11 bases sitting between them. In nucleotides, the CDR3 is TGTGCCAGCAGCCCCGATTGGAGAAACATTCAGTACTTC. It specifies CASSPDWRNIQYF.

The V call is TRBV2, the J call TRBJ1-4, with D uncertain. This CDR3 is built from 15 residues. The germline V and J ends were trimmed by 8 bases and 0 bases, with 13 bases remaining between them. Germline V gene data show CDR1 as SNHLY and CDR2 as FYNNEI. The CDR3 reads CASRAWEATNEKLFF. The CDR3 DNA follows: TGTGCCAGCCGTGCTTGGGAAGCAACTAATGAAAAACTGTTTTTT.

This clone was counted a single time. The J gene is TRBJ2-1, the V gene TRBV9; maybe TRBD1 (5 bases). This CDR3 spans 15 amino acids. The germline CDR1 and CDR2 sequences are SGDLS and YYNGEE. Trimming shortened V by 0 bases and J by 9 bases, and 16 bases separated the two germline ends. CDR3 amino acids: CASSVEGKRAAEQFF. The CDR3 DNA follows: TGTGCCAGCAGCGTAGAGGGGAAACGAGCAGCTGAGCAGTTCTTC.

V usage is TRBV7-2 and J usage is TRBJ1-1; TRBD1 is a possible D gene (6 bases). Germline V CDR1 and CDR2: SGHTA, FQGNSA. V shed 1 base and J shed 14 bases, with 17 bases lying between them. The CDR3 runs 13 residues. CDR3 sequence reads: CASSLGGQPSRFF. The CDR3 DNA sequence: TGTGCCAGCAGCTTAGGTGGACAGCCAAGCCGATTCTTT.

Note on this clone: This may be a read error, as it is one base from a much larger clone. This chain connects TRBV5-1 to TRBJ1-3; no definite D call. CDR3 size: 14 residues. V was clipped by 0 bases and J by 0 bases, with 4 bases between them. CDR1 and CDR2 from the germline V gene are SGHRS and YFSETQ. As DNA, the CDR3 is TGCGCCAGCAGCTTGGCCAGCTCTGGAAACACCATATATTTT. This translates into CASSLASSGNTIYF.

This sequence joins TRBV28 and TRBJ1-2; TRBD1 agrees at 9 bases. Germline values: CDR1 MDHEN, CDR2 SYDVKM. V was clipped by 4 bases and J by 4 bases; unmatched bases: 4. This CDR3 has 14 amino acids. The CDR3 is CASSYQGQGYGYTF. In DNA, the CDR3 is TGTGCCAGCAGTTATCAGGGACAGGGCTATGGCTACACCTTC.

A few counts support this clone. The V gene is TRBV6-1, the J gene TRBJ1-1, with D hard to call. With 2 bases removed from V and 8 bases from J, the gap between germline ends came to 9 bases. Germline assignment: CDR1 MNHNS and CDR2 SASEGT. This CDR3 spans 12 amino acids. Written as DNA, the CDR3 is TGTGCCAGCAGTGAACTACCGGCCGAAGCTTTCTTT. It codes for CASSELPAEAFF.

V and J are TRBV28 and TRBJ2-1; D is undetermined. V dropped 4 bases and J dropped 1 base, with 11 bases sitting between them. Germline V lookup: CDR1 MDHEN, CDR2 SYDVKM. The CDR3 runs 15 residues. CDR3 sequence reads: CASSSLEASYNEQFF. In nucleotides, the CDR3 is TGTGCCAGCAGTTCCCTTGAGGCATCCTACAATGAGCAGTTCTTC. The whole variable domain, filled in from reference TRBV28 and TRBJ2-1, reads DVKVTQSSRYLVKRTGEKVFLECVQDMDHENMFWYRQDPGLGLRLIYFSYDVKMKEKGDIPEGYSVSREKKERFSLILESASTNQTSMYLCASSSLEASYNEQFFGPGTRLTVL.

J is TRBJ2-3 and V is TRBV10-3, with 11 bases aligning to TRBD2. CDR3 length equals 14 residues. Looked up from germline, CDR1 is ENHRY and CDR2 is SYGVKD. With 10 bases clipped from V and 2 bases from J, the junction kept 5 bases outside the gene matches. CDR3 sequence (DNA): TGTGCCACCAAGACTAGCGGGGCCACAGATACGCAGTATTTT. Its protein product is CATKTSGATDTQYF.

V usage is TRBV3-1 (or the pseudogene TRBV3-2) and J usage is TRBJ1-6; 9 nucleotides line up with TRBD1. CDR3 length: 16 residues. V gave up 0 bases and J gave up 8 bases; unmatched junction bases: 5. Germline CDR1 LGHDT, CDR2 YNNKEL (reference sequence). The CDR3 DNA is TGTGCCAGCAGCCAAGACGGGACAGGGAGTCATTCACCCCTCCACTTT. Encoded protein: CASSQDGTGSHSPLHF.

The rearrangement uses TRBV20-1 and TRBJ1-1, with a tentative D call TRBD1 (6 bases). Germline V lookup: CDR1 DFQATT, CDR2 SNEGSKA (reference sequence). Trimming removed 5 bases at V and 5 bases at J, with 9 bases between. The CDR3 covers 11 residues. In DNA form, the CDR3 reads TGCAGTGCTGCCGGACAGACTGAAGCTTTCTTT. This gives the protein CSAAGQTEAFF.

Here the CDR3 DNA reads TGTGCCAGCAGACGCCGGGACACTGAAGCTTTCTTT. Its translation is CASRRRDTEAFF. J is TRBJ1-1 and V is TRBV12-3 or TRBV12-4; D call uncertain. This CDR3 region has 12 residues. The V gene lost 6 bases and the J gene lost 3 bases, with 8 bases spanning the gap.

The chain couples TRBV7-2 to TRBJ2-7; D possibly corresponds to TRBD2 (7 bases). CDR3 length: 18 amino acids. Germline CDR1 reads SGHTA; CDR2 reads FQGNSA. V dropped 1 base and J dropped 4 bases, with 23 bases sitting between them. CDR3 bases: TGTGCCAGCAGCTTAGGGATATACGGAGGGGGGGCCTCTTACGAGCAGTACTTC. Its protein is CASSLGIYGGGASYEQYF.